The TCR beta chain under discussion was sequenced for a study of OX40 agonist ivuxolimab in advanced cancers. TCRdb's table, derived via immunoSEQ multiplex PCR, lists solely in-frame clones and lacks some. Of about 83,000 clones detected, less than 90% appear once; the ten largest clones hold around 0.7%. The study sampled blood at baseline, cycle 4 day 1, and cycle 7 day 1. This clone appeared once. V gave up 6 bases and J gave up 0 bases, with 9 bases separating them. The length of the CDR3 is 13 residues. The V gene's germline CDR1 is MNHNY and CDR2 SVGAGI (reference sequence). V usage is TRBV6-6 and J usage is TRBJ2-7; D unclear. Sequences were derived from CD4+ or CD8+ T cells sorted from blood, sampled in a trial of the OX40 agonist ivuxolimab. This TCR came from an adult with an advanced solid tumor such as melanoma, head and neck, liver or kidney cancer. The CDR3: CASSRGRSYEQYF. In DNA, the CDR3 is TGTGCCAGCAGCCGTGGTCGCTCCTACGAGCAGTACTTC.